Included here is one T cell receptor beta chain sequence, with context. V lost 7 bases and J lost 4; bases outside the gene matches: 14. Germline V gene sequence: CDR1 MDHEN, CDR2 SYDVKM. The CDR3 sequence is 16 residues long. This table comes from immunoSEQ multiplex PCR, and its TCRdb copy is limited to in-frame clones, with some not included. The repertoire holds about 79,000 clones, with approximately 86% as singletons. This entry comes from a study of OX40 agonist ivuxolimab in advanced cancers. The rearrangement uses TRBV28 and TRBJ2-7; TRBD2 aligns across 9 bases. The sample consisted of CD4+ or CD8+ T cells sorted from blood, taken in a trial of the OX40 agonist ivuxolimab. The TCR comes from an adult with an advanced solid tumor such as melanoma, head and neck, liver or kidney cancer. The CDR3 reads CASKQGITSGSYEQYF. CDR3 DNA: TGTGCCAGCAAACAGGGTATTACTAGCGGGTCTTACGAGCAGTACTTC.